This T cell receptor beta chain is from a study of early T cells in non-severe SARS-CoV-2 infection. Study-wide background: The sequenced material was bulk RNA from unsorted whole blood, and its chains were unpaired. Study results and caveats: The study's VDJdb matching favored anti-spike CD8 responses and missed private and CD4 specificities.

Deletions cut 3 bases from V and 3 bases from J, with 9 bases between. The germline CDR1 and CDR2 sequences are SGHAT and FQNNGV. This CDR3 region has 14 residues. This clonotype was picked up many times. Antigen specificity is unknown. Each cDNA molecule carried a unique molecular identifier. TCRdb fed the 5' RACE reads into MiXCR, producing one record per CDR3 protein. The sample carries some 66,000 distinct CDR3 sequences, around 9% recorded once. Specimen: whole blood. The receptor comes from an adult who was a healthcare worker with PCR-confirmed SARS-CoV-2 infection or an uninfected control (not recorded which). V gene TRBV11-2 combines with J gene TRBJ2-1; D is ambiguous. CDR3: CASSFARDYNEQFF. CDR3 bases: TGTGCCAGCAGCTTCGCCCGCGACTACAATGAGCAGTTCTTC.